The TCR beta chain under discussion was sequenced for a study of blood T cells in healthy people across ages. For the study at large: Capture by template switching was about one barcoded beta molecule per two T cells. Findings of the study overall: Roughly linearly, TCR beta diversity per million T cells fell as age increased. Donors of long life had a larger count of naive CD4+ cells and greater diversity than aged donors. The unknown donor CMV status may have confounded expanded clonotype changes.

The CDR3 consists of 13 residues. The V gene's germline CDR1 is LGHNT and CDR2 FRNRAP. Primers used in a second PCR of about 6 to 11 cycles were a sample-barcoded 5' primer and a J-beta primer mix. From the 5' RACE reads, TCRdb called clonotypes with MiXCR, one entry per CDR3 protein. This table has around 1,100,000 distinct CDR3 sequences, around two fifths appearing once. About this clonotype itself: Its antigen remains unknown.

The genes are TRBV12-5 and TRBJ2-7, with TRBD2 matching 7 bases. TRBJ2-5 matches the DNA end more closely, so the J call is doubtful. The clonotype comes from a man between 18 and 29 years old in good health. The sample was blood. CDR3: CASGTGTTETQYF. The CDR3 bases are TGTGCTAGTGGGACGGGGACTACAGAGACCCAGTACTTC.